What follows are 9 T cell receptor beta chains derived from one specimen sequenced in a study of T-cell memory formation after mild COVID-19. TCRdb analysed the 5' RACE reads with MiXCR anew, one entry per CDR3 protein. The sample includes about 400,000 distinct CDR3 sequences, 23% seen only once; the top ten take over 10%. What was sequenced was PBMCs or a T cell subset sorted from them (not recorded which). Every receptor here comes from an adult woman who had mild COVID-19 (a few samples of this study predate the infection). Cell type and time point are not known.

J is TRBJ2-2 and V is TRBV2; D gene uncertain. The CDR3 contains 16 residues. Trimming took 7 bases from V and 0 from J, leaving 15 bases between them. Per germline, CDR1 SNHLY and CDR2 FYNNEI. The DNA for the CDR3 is TGTGCCAGCACCATAGGACGGAATCCGAACACCGGGGAGCTGTTTTTT. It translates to CASTIGRNPNTGELFF.

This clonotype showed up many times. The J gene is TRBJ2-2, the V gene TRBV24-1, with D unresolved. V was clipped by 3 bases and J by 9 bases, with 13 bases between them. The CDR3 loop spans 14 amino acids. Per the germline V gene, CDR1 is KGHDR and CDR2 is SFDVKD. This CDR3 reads CATSDGREHRELFF. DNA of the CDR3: TGTGCCACCAGTGATGGCAGAGAACACCGGGAGCTGTTTTTT.

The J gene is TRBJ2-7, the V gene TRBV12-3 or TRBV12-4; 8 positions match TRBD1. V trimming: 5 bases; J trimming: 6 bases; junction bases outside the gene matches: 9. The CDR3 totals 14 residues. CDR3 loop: CASSRRQGFSEQYF. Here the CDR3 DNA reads TGTGCCAGCAGTAGAAGACAGGGGTTTAGCGAGCAGTACTTC.

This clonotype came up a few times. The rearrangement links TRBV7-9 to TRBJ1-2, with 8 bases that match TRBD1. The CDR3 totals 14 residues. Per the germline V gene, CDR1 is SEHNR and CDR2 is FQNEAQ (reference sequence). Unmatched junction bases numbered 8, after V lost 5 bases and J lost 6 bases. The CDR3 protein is CASSRTDRADGYTF. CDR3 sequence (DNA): TGTGCCAGCAGCCGAACGGACAGGGCCGATGGCTACACCTTC. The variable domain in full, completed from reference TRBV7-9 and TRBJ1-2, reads DTGVSQNPRHKITKRGQNVTFRCDPISEHNRLYWYRQTLGQGPEFLTYFQNEAQLEKSRLLSDRFSAERPKGSFSTLEIQRTEQGDSAMYLCASSRTDRADGYTFGSGTRLTVV.

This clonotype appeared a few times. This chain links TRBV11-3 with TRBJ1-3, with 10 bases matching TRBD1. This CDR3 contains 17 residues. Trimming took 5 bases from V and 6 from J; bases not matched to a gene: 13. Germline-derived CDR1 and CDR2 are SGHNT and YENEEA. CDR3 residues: CASSPGQGDLFPNTIYF. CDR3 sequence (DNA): TGTGCCAGCAGCCCAGGACAGGGGGACCTCTTCCCAAACACCATATATTTT.

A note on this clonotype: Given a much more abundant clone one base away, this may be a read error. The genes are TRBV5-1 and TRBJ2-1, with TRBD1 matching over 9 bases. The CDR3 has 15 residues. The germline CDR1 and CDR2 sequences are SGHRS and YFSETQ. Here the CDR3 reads CASSSPGQGGNEKFF. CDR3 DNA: TGCGCCAGCAGCTCTCCGGGACAGGGCGGCAATGAGAAGTTCTTC. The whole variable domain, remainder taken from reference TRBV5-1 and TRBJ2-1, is KAGVTQTPRYLIKTRGQQVTLSCSPISGHRSVSWYQQTPGQGLQFLFEYFSETQRNKGNFPGRFSGRQFSNSRSEMNVSTLELGDSALYLCASSSPGQGGNEKFFGPGTRLTVL.

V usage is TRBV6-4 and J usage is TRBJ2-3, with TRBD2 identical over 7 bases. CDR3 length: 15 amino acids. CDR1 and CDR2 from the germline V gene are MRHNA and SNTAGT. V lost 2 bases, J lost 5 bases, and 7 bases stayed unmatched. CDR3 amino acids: CASSDEGAGVDTQYF. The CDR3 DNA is TGTGCCAGCAGTGACGAAGGGGCGGGGGTAGATACGCAGTATTTT.

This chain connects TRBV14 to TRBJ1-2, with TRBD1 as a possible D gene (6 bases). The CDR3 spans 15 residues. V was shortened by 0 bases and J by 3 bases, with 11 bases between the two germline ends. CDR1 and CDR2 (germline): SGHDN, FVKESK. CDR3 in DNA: TGTGCCAGCAGCCAAGACCCAGGGGCGGACTATGGCTACACCTTC. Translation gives CASSQDPGADYGYTF.

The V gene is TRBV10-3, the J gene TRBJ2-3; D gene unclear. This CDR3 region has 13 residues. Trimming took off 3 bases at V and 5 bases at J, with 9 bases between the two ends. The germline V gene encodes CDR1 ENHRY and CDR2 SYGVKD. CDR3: CAISDSLGDTQYF. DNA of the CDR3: TGTGCCATCAGTGACAGCCTGGGAGATACGCAGTATTTT.